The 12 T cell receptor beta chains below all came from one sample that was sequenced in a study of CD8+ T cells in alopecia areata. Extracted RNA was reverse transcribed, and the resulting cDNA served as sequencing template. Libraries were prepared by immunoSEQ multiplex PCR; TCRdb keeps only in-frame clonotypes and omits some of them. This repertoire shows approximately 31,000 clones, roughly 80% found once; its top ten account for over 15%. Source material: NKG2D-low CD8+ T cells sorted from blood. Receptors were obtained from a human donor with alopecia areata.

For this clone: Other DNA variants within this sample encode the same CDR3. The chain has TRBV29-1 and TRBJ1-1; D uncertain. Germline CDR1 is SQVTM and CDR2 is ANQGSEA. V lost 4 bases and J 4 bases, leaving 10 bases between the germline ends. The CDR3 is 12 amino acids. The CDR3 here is CSVGRMGTEAFF. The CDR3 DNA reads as TGCAGCGTTGGACGGATGGGCACTGAAGCTTTCTTT. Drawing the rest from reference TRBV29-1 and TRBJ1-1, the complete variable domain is SAVISQKPSRDICQRGTSLTIQCQVDSQVTMMFWYRQQPGQSLTLIATANQGSEATYESGFVIDKFPISRPNLTFSTLTVSNMSPEDSSIYLCSVGRMGTEAFFGQGTRLTVV.

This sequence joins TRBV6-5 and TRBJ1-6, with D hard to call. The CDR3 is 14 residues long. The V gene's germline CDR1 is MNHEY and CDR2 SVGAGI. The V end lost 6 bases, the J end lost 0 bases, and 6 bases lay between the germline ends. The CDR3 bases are TGTGCCAGCAGGATGAGCTCCTATAATTCACCCCTCCACTTT. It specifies CASRMSSYNSPLHF.

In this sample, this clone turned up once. CDR3 nucleotide sequence: TGTGCCTGGATGTTCGAGATGAACACTGAAGCTTTCTTT. Translated, it gives CAWMFEMNTEAFF. V usage is TRBV30 and J usage is TRBJ1-1; D not resolved. Trimming shortened V by 4 bases and J by 0 bases, and 9 bases separated the two germline ends. This CDR3 has 13 amino acids. Germline V lookup: CDR1 GTSNPN, CDR2 SVGIG (reference sequence).

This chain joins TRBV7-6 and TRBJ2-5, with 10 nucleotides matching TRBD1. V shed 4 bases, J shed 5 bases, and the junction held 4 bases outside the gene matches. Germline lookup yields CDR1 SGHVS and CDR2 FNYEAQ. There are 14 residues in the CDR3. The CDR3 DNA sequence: TGTGCCAGCAGCTCACCGGGACAGGGGGAGACCCAGTACTTC. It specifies CASSSPGQGETQYF.

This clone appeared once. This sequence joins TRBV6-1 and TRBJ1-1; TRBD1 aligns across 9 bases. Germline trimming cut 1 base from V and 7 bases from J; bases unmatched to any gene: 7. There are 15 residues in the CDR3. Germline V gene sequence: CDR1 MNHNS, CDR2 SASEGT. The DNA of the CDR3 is TGTGCCAGCAGTGAAGATGCGACAGGGGGTTTTGAAGCTTTCTTT. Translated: CASSEDATGGFEAFF.

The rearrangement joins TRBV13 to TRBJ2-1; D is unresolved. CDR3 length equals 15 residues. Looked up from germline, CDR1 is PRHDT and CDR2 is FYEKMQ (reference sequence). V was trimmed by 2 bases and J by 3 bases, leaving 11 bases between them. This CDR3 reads CASSLLGVGYNEQFF. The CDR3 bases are TGTGCCAGCAGCTTACTAGGCGTTGGCTACAATGAGCAGTTCTTC.

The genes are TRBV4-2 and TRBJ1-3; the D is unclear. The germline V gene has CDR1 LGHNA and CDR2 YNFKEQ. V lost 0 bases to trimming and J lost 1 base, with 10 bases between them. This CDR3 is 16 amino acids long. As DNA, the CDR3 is TGTGCCAGCAGCCAAGATCACCCGGGGTCTGGAAACACCATATATTTT. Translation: CASSQDHPGSGNTIYF.

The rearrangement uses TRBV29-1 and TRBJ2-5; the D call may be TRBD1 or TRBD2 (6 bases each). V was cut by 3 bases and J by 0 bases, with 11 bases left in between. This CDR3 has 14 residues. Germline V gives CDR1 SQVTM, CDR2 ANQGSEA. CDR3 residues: CSVDGGDNQETQYF. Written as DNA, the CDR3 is TGCAGCGTTGATGGAGGGGACAACCAAGAGACCCAGTACTTC.

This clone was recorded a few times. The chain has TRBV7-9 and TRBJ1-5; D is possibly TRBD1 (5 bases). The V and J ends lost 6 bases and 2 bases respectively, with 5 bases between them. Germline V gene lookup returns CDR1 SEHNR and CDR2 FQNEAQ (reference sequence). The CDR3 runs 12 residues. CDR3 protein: CASRTGNQPQHF. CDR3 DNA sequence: TGTGCCAGCAGGACAGGCAATCAGCCCCAGCATTTT. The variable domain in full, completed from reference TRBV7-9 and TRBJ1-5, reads DTGVSQNPRHKITKRGQNVTFRCDPISEHNRLYWYRQTLGQGPEFLTYFQNEAQLEKSRLLSDRFSAERPKGSFSTLEIQRTEQGDSAMYLCASRTGNQPQHFGDGTRLSIL.

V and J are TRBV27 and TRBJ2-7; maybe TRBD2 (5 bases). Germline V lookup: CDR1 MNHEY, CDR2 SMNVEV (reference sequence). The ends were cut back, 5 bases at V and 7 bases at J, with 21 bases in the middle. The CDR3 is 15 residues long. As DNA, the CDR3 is TGTGCCAGCAGTCCGGAAGCGGACCAGCTGGGGGAGCAGTACTTC. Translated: CASSPEADQLGEQYF.

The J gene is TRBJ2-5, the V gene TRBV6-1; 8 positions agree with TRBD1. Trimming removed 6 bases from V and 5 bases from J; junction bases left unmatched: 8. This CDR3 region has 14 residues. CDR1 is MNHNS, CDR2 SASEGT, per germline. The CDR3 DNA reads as TGTGCCAGCAGACCAGGGGACAGGCCGGAGACCCAGTACTTC. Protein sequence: CASRPGDRPETQYF.

The CDR3 DNA reads as TGTGCCAGTAGTGATGGCGGGAGCTCCTACAATGAGCAGTTCTTC. Translating gives CASSDGGSSYNEQFF. The V and J genes are TRBV19 and TRBJ2-1, with TRBD2 identical over 7 bases. The germline gives CDR1 LNHDA, CDR2 SQIVND (reference sequence). V shed 5 bases and J 0 bases; nucleotides not matched to a gene: 4. CDR3 size: 15 residues.